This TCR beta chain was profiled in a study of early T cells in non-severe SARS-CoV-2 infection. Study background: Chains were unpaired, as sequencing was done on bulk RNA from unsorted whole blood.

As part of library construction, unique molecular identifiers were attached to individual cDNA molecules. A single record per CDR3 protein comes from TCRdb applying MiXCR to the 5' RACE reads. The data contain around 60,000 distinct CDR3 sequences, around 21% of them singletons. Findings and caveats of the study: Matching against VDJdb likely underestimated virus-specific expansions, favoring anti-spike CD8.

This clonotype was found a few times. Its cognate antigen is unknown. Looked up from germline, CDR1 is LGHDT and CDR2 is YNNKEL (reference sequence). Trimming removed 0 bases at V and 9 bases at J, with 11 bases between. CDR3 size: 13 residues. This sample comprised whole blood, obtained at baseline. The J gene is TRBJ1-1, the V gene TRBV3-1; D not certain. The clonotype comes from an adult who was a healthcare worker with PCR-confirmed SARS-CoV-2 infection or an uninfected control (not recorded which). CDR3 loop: CASSQDFGAKAFF. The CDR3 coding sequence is TGTGCCAGCAGCCAAGATTTTGGAGCGAAAGCTTTCTTT.